This entry lists 18 T cell receptor beta chains sequenced from one sample in a study of response to subunit inactivated influenza vaccine. In TCRdb, the RT-PCR reads were re-called with MiXCR into one record per CDR3 protein. The table shows roughly 700,000 distinct CDR3 sequences, with 15% to 19% occurring only once. The sample consisted of PBMCs from blood, taken about 13 days after vaccination. These receptors were obtained from a man in his forties or fifties who received an inactivated influenza vaccine.

The chain links TRBV7-8 to TRBJ2-7, with 10 nucleotides matching TRBD1. Germline V gene lookup returns CDR1 SGHVS and CDR2 FQNEAQ. The CDR3 contains 15 residues. J gave up 5 bases and V 5 bases, and 9 bases lay outside the gene matches. CDR3 residues: CASSPRRQGAHEQYF. In nucleotides, the CDR3 is TGTGCCAGCAGCCCGAGACGACAGGGGGCCCACGAGCAGTACTTC.

The chain employs TRBV30 and TRBJ2-1; 11 nucleotides line up with TRBD2. V gave up 4 bases and J gave up 3 bases; unmatched junction bases: 2. Germline loops: CDR1 GTSNPN, CDR2 SVGIG (reference sequence). The CDR3 is 14 amino acids. In nucleotides, the CDR3 is TGTGCCTGGACGGGACTAGCGGACTACAATGAGCAGTTCTTC. This encodes CAWTGLADYNEQFF.

The V gene is TRBV7-8, the J gene TRBJ2-3; 7 bases agree with TRBD1. CDR3 length: 15 amino acids. J gave up 8 bases and V 0 bases, and 8 bases lay outside the gene matches. Germline CDR1 is SGHVS and CDR2 is FQNEAQ. DNA of the CDR3: TGTGCCAGCAGCTTAGCGAGCAGGGGGATCGGTACGCAGTATTTT. Translation: CASSLASRGIGTQYF.

This clonotype has a handful of counts. The chain is built from TRBV11-2 and TRBJ2-7, with D possibly matching TRBD1 (5 bases). V gave up 3 bases and J gave up 4 bases, with 13 bases separating them. Germline V lookup: CDR1 SGHAT, CDR2 FQNNGV. The CDR3 is 14 amino acids. CDR3 loop: CASSLGPDGYEQYF. The CDR3 bases are TGTGCCAGCAGCTTGGGGCCGGACGGATACGAGCAGTACTTC.

In this sample, this clonotype turned up a few times. J is TRBJ2-5 and V is TRBV5-1, with 10 nucleotides matching TRBD1. The CDR3 contains 15 residues. CDR1 and CDR2 (germline): SGHRS, YFSETQ. The ends lost 0 bases at V and 4 bases at J; junction bases unmatched: 3. CDR3 amino acids: CASSLDGTGVETQYF. CDR3 nucleotides: TGCGCCAGCAGCTTGGATGGGACAGGGGTAGAGACCCAGTACTTC.

V is TRBV6-1 and J is TRBJ1-2; TRBD1 matches 8 bases. Germline V gene sequence: CDR1 MNHNS, CDR2 SASEGT. V was pared by 3 bases and J by 5 bases, with 2 bases of the junction left unmatched. The CDR3 spans 13 residues. The CDR3 loop is CASSETGVYGYTF. Here the CDR3 DNA reads TGTGCCAGCAGTGAGACAGGGGTTTATGGCTACACCTTC.

The chain couples TRBV7-3 to TRBJ2-7; D remains unclear. V was cut by 1 base and J by 3 bases, with 10 bases left in between. Germline assignment: CDR1 SGHTA and CDR2 FQGTGA. The CDR3 runs 14 residues. CDR3 in DNA: TGTGCCAGCAGCTTAAGTACCAACAGCTACGAGCAGTACTTC. Amino acids: CASSLSTNSYEQYF.

The gene calls are TRBV4-3 and TRBJ1-2; a weak D match, TRBD1 (6 bases). The CDR3 is made up of 16 amino acids. V dropped 0 bases and J dropped 8 bases, with 19 bases sitting between them. Germline CDR1 and CDR2: LGHNA and YSLEER. In DNA form, the CDR3 reads TGCGCCAGCAGCCAAGATCCCCAGGGGCCCTATTTAGGCTACACCTTC. Residues: CASSQDPQGPYLGYTF.

The table lists this clonotype with a few counts. This sequence joins TRBV6-1 and TRBJ2-3, with D possibly TRBD1 on 6 matching bases. The CDR3 totals 14 residues. The V end lost 5 bases, the J end lost 2 bases, and 11 bases lay between the germline ends. Germline V gives CDR1 MNHNS, CDR2 SASEGT. The CDR3 reads CASSTDSFTDTQYF. CDR3 nucleotides: TGTGCCAGCAGTACGGACAGCTTCACAGATACGCAGTATTTT.

In its sample, this clonotype was seen a few times. The chain carries TRBV7-9 and TRBJ2-1; D is uncertain. V lost 7 bases and J 0 bases, leaving 19 bases between the germline ends. Germline V gene lookup returns CDR1 SEHNR and CDR2 FQNEAQ (reference sequence). CDR3 length equals 17 residues. The CDR3 DNA reads TGTGCCAGCAAGCCTGGTCCTAGGCGTAGCTCCTACAATGAGCAGTTCTTC. Translating gives CASKPGPRRSSYNEQFF. Together with reference TRBV7-9 and TRBJ2-1, the CDR3 gives the full variable domain: DTGVSQNPRHKITKRGQNVTFRCDPISEHNRLYWYRQTLGQGPEFLTYFQNEAQLEKSRLLSDRFSAERPKGSFSTLEIQRTEQGDSAMYLCASKPGPRRSSYNEQFFGPGTRLTVL.

Notes on this clonotype: This could be a read error, since a much larger clone is one nucleotide away. This chain connects TRBV6-1 to TRBJ2-7; D unresolved. Germline CDR1 MNHNS, CDR2 SASEGT. Trimming pared 2 bases from V and 4 bases from J, leaving 6 bases between. The CDR3 totals 12 residues. The CDR3 here is CASSECGYEQYF. CDR3 coding DNA: TGTGCCAGCAGTGAATGCGGTTACGAGCAGTACTTC.

The gene calls are TRBV5-1 and TRBJ2-1; 7 nucleotides agree with TRBD1. The germline V gene encodes CDR1 SGHRS and CDR2 YFSETQ. This CDR3 contains 15 residues. V was pared by 4 bases and J by 2 bases, with 6 bases of the junction left unmatched. The CDR3 sequence is CASSRRQGTYNEQFF. CDR3 in DNA: TGCGCCAGCAGCCGCCGACAGGGAACCTACAATGAGCAGTTCTTC.

This clonotype has only a few counts. This chain joins TRBV5-1 and TRBJ2-3; D gene uncertain. The CDR3 covers 13 residues. V lost 6 bases and J 4 bases, leaving 12 bases between the germline ends. CDR1 is SGHRS and CDR2 is YFSETQ in the germline V gene. CDR3 in DNA: TGCGCCAGCAATCCACTTAGGGCAGATACGCAGTATTTT. Its protein is CASNPLRADTQYF. The full variable domain, with the rest looked up from reference TRBV5-1 and TRBJ2-3, is KAGVTQTPRYLIKTRGQQVTLSCSPISGHRSVSWYQQTPGQGLQFLFEYFSETQRNKGNFPGRFSGRQFSNSRSEMNVSTLELGDSALYLCASNPLRADTQYFGPGTRLTVL.

This clonotype was detected many times. The chain uses TRBV7-6 and TRBJ2-7, with 10 bases aligning to TRBD1. From germline, CDR1 is SGHVS and CDR2 FNYEAQ. This CDR3 comprises 15 residues. The junction had 5 bases not matched to a gene; V was cut back by 1 base and J by 5 bases. CDR3 coding DNA: TGTGCCAGCAGCTTAGAATGGGGGACAGGGGACGAGCAGTACTTC. Translated: CASSLEWGTGDEQYF.

This chain joins TRBV20-1 and TRBJ1-2; D is undetermined. Germline V CDR1 and CDR2: DFQATT, SNEGSKA (reference sequence). The CDR3 covers 14 residues. With 3 bases removed from V and 0 bases from J, the gap between germline ends came to 11 bases. The CDR3 protein is CSASIRASNYGYTF. CDR3 in DNA: TGCAGTGCTAGTATCCGGGCGTCTAACTATGGCTACACCTTC.

This chain links TRBV24-1 with TRBJ1-5, with a tentative D call TRBD1 (5 bases). V lost 5 bases, J lost 4 bases, and 8 bases lay in between. The germline CDR1 and CDR2 sequences are KGHDR and SFDVKD. CDR3 length: 13 amino acids. For the CDR3, the DNA is TGTGCCACCAGTGGGGCAGGGAATCAGCCCCAGCATTTT. It encodes CATSGAGNQPQHF.

The chain employs TRBV7-2 and TRBJ2-5; D gene uncertain. Germline CDR1 and CDR2: SGHTA and FQGNSA. The CDR3 is 13 amino acids. Trimming took 5 bases from V and 5 from J, leaving 12 bases between them. As DNA, the CDR3 is TGTGCCAGCAGCCCCCTTAGTGCCGAGACCCAGTACTTC. Translating gives CASSPLSAETQYF. Combining the CDR3 with reference TRBV7-2 and TRBJ2-5 gives the whole variable domain GAGVSQSPSNKVTEKGKDVELRCDPISGHTALYWYRQSLGQGLEFLIYFQGNSAPDKSGLPSDRFSAERTGGSVSTLTIQRTQQEDSAVYLCASSPLSAETQYFGPGTRLLVL.

This clonotype has just a few counts. This chain uses TRBV5-1 with TRBJ1-4, with D unclear. The germline CDR1 and CDR2 sequences are SGHRS and YFSETQ. The CDR3 is made up of 15 amino acids. V lost 3 bases, J lost 1 base, and 10 bases lay in between. CDR3 sequence reads: CASSSFPETNEKLFF. CDR3 sequence (DNA): TGCGCCAGCAGCTCCTTCCCGGAAACTAATGAAAAACTGTTTTTT.